This TCR beta chain is from a study of T cell repertoires in cytomegalovirus infection. Study in general: It was the public TCR beta signatures that indicated both CMV infection and matching HLA type.

This clonotype was observed a few times. Its antigen is not known. The V and J ends lost 8 bases and 0 bases respectively, with 7 bases between them. The CDR3 covers 12 residues. CDR1 is SNHLY and CDR2 is FYNNEI in the germline V gene. Study-wide points: Across the ex vivo response, the dominant clonotypes were HLA-C-restricted CMV-specific TCR beta clonotypes. Totalled public TCR beta family frequency picked out people who carried CMV plus the relevant HLA.

One entry per CDR3 protein results from TCRdb running MiXCR on the reads. The sample includes around 350,000 distinct CDR3 sequences, about a sixth seen only once; the top ten take around 10%. The TCR originated in a human donor in good health (CMV status not recorded). Some clones in this sample may be carry-over from other donors' samples. V and J are TRBV2 and TRBJ1-1, with D perhaps matching TRBD1 (6 bases). Input material: PBMCs. In DNA, the CDR3 is TGTGCCAGCGGACAGATGAACACTGAAGCTTTCTTT. It is translated as CASGQMNTEAFF.